Following are 9 T cell receptor beta chains from one sample sequenced in a study of PD-1 blockade in classical Hodgkin lymphoma. Indicated time point: cycle 4 day 1 (C4D1), after more than 5 weeks of nivolumab. The patients all showed relapse after autologous stem cell transplantation, while their brentuximab vedotin exposure varied. Sequencing used immunoSEQ multiplex PCR; TCRdb keeps in-frame clones, though not all of them. Here the sample spans roughly 20,000 clones, nearly 80% being singletons. The source was peripheral blood mononuclear cells (PBMCs), collected before the fourth cycle of nivolumab. The receptors derive from a human donor with classical Hodgkin lymphoma.

V and J are TRBV7-9 and TRBJ2-5; possibly TRBD2 for D (5 bases). Trimming pared 5 bases from V and 5 bases from J, leaving 18 bases between. This CDR3 has 15 residues. Germline V gene sequence: CDR1 SEHNR, CDR2 FQNEAQ (reference sequence). The CDR3, as DNA: TGTGCCAGCAGCCCTCCGGGGTCCCCCAAGGAGACCCAGTACTTC. Protein product: CASSPPGSPKETQYF. The complete variable domain, with remaining parts taken from reference TRBV7-9 and TRBJ2-5, reads DTGVSQNPRHKITKRGQNVTFRCDPISEHNRLYWYRQTLGQGPEFLTYFQNEAQLEKSRLLSDRFSAERPKGSFSTLEIQRTEQGDSAMYLCASSPPGSPKETQYFGPGTRLLVL.

The CDR3 DNA reads TGTGCCAGCAGCCGGGACGGGTCCAATTCACCCCTCCACTTT. Amino acids: CASSRDGSNSPLHF. The chain recombines TRBV6-1 with TRBJ1-6; a possible D gene is TRBD1 (5 bases). The germline gives CDR1 MNHNS, CDR2 SASEGT. Deletions cut 6 bases from V and 7 bases from J, with 13 bases between. This CDR3 comprises 14 residues.

The sample holds one count of this clone. The rearrangement uses TRBV5-4 and TRBJ2-3; D is ambiguous. The germline gives CDR1 SGHNT, CDR2 YYREEE (reference sequence). V lost 1 base to trimming and J lost 2 bases, with 5 bases between them. The CDR3 is 13 amino acids. The CDR3 region has the DNA TGTGCCAGCAGCTTGAGAATCACAGATACGCAGTATTTT. This sequence encodes CASSLRITDTQYF.

In this sample, this clone turned up a few times. The rearrangement links TRBV7-9 to TRBJ2-5, with D possibly matching TRBD1 (5 bases). With 3 bases removed from V and 5 bases from J, the gap between germline ends came to 19 bases. The germline CDR1 and CDR2 sequences are SEHNR and FQNEAQ (reference sequence). The CDR3 is 16 residues long. CDR3 sequence (DNA): TGTGCCAGCAGCTTTCCCCCAGGACAAACTGCGGAGACCCAGTACTTC. It yields the protein CASSFPPGQTAETQYF.

This sequence joins TRBV5-1 and TRBJ1-2; D is undetermined. This CDR3 has 15 residues. V dropped 4 bases and J dropped 6 bases, with 19 bases sitting between them. CDR1 is SGHRS, CDR2 YFSETQ, per germline. CDR3 bases: TGCGCCAGCAGCGCGTGGACGGATAGCTCGAATGGCTACACCTTC. Translation gives CASSAWTDSSNGYTF.

The J gene is TRBJ1-1, the V gene TRBV27, with 8 bases fitting TRBD1. CDR1 and CDR2 (germline): MNHEY, SMNVEV (reference sequence). The CDR3 has 16 residues. V trimming: 5 bases; J trimming: 0 bases; junction bases outside the gene matches: 8. Here the CDR3 reads CASSPGGQALNTEAFF. In nucleotides, the CDR3 is TGTGCCAGCAGTCCCGGGGGACAGGCACTGAACACTGAAGCTTTCTTT.

This clone has a single count. The chain links TRBV29-1 to TRBJ2-3; 7 bases map to TRBD1. The V gene end was trimmed by 6 bases and the J gene end by 5 bases; junction bases not matched to a gene: 8. Per the germline V gene, CDR1 is SQVTM and CDR2 is ANQGSEA. The CDR3 contains 13 residues. The CDR3 sequence: CSVDRATGDTQYF. The CDR3 DNA is TGCAGCGTAGACAGGGCTACTGGAGATACGCAGTATTTT.

The chain joins TRBV9 to TRBJ2-6; D possibly corresponds to TRBD2 (6 bases). This CDR3 region has 16 residues. In germline, CDR1 is SGDLS, CDR2 YYNGEE. Trimming removed 0 bases at V and 3 bases at J, with 10 bases between. The CDR3 DNA follows: TGTGCCAGCAGCGTAGGGGCGGGGTATGGGGCCAACGTCCTGACTTTC. Translated, it gives CASSVGAGYGANVLTF.

The chain couples TRBV29-1 to TRBJ2-7; D is unclear. Germline values: CDR1 SQVTM, CDR2 ANQGSEA. The CDR3 loop spans 11 amino acids. V was cut by 5 bases and J by 5 bases, with 10 bases left in between. The CDR3 DNA reads as TGCAGCGTTCTTCGACGGGACGAGCAGTACTTC. Residues: CSVLRRDEQYF.